A single sample is the source of the 15 T cell receptor beta chains below, sequenced in a study of blood T cells in healthy people across ages. A second PCR of 7 to 11 cycles used a sample-barcoded 5' primer and a J-beta primer mix. TCRdb processed the 5' RACE reads anew with MiXCR; each CDR3 protein has one entry. The sample lists some 940,000 distinct CDR3 sequences, almost 30% occurring once. These data were also filed under a second study, of T cells of mothers and their children.

Material: blood. Source of these receptors: a woman aged 40 to 50 in good health.

The table lists this clonotype with a few counts. The chain couples TRBV7-2 to TRBJ2-5; tentative D call: TRBD2 (6 bases). The CDR3 is 14 residues long. The ends were cut back, 8 bases at V and 2 bases at J, with 15 bases in the middle. The V gene's germline CDR1 is SGHTA and CDR2 FQGNSA. The DNA of the CDR3 is TGTGCCAGCGGAACTCGGGACTTTCAAGAGACCCAGTACTTC. Its translation: CASGTRDFQETQYF.

The rearrangement uses TRBV12-3 or TRBV12-4 and TRBJ2-6, with D perhaps matching TRBD1 (6 bases). The CDR3 is 20 amino acids. V was clipped by 4 bases and J by 2 bases, with 24 bases between them. The CDR3 spells CASSSRVRQGLSPGANVLTF. The CDR3 nucleotides are TGTGCCAGCAGTTCGCGGGTTCGGCAGGGGTTATCGCCTGGGGCCAACGTCCTGACTTTC.

This clonotype was detected a few times. The chain has TRBV28 and TRBJ2-7; TRBD2 might be the D (5 bases). In germline, CDR1 is MDHEN, CDR2 SYDVKM. V dropped 7 bases and J dropped 3 bases, with 13 bases sitting between them. CDR3 length: 13 amino acids. CDR3 coding DNA: TGTGCCAGCAACGACCGAGGGATCTACGAGCAGTACTTC. Protein product: CASNDRGIYEQYF.

This clonotype was counted ten times or more. This sequence joins TRBV28 and TRBJ2-7, with D hard to call. The V end lost 3 bases, the J end lost 2 bases, and 11 bases lay between the germline ends. This CDR3 has 14 residues. Germline V CDR1 and CDR2: MDHEN, SYDVKM. For the CDR3, the DNA is TGTGCCAGCAGTTTGCCACGCCCGCCCTACGAGCAGTACTTC. This gives the protein CASSLPRPPYEQYF.

This clonotype showed up just a few times. The junction does not match germline at one end; this may be a read error. V is TRBV13 and J is TRBJ1-5, with unresolved D. Germline lookup yields CDR1 PRHDT and CDR2 FYEKMQ (reference sequence). The CDR3 runs 14 residues. Written as DNA, the CDR3 is TGTGCCAGCAGCTTAGGCAGAGGAAACCAGCTCCAGCATTTT. It encodes CASSLGRGNQLQHF.

This clonotype showed up many times. The V gene is TRBV12-3 or TRBV12-4, the J gene TRBJ2-7; 7 bases line up with TRBD1. The CDR3 runs 15 residues. Trimming removed 7 bases from V and 3 bases from J; junction bases left unmatched: 12. The DNA of the CDR3 is TGTGCCAGCACCGCACGAGGGGGCAGCCACTACGAGCAGTACTTC. Protein product: CASTARGGSHYEQYF.

The CDR3 sequence is CASRPDLGRGQPNNEQFF. Written as DNA, the CDR3 is TGTGCCAGCAGACCTGACTTGGGGAGGGGACAGCCCAACAATGAGCAGTTCTTC. The chain joins TRBV7-2 to TRBJ2-1; D could derive from TRBD1 or TRBD2 (7 bases each). Per germline, CDR1 SGHTA and CDR2 FQGNSA. There are 18 residues in the CDR3. Trimming pared 6 bases from V and 5 bases from J, leaving 26 bases between.

The V gene is TRBV29-1, the J gene TRBJ2-3; weak D call: TRBD2 (5 bases). The CDR3 covers 12 residues. Germline CDR1 and CDR2: SQVTM and ANQGSEA. Trimming removed 1 base from V and 7 bases from J, with 9 bases in between. CDR3 DNA: TGCAGCGTTGAAGTTCAGACTAATACGCAGTATTTT. Protein: CSVEVQTNTQYF.

The rearrangement links TRBV4-1 to TRBJ2-1, with D possibly TRBD1 on 5 matching bases. The V and J ends lost 4 bases and 6 bases respectively, with 10 bases between them. There are 13 residues in the CDR3. The germline V gene encodes CDR1 MGHRA and CDR2 YSYEKL. The CDR3 here is CASSRATGNEQFF. CDR3 bases: TGCGCCAGCAGCCGGGCTACAGGCAATGAGCAGTTCTTC.

This clonotype was found a few times. This chain joins TRBV7-6 and TRBJ1-4; a weak D match, TRBD1 (6 bases). Germline CDR1 and CDR2: SGHVS and FNYEAQ. The CDR3 consists of 15 residues. The germline V and J ends were trimmed by 4 bases and 0 bases, with 9 bases remaining between them. The DNA for the CDR3 is TGTGCCAGCAGCTCTAGGGGGTCAACTAATGAAAAACTGTTTTTT. Its translation is CASSSRGSTNEKLFF. Combining the CDR3 with reference TRBV7-6 and TRBJ1-4 gives the whole variable domain GAGVSQSPRYKVTKRGQDVALRCDPISGHVSLYWYRQALGQGPEFLTYFNYEAQQDKSGLPNDRFSAERPEGSISTLTIQRTEQRDSAMYRCASSSRGSTNEKLFFGSGTQLSVL.

This clonotype was detected once. This chain links TRBV7-9 with TRBJ1-1; TRBD1 aligns across 9 bases. Trimming removed 0 bases from V and 0 bases from J; junction bases left unmatched: 11. The CDR3 consists of 19 residues. CDR1 and CDR2 from the germline V gene are SEHNR and FQNEAQ (reference sequence). The CDR3 coding sequence is TGTGCCAGCAGCTTAGCGGAGGGACAGGGCCGACTGTTGAACACTGAAGCTTTCTTT. This gives the protein CASSLAEGQGRLLNTEAFF.

This clonotype appeared a few times. This chain joins TRBV5-1 and TRBJ1-1; D call uncertain. Germline V gene data show CDR1 as SGHRS and CDR2 as YFSETQ. V was cut by 0 bases and J by 2 bases, with 8 bases left in between. The CDR3 is 14 amino acids. For the CDR3, the DNA is TGCGCCAGCAGCTTGGAAACCCCTAACACTGAAGCTTTCTTT. Translated: CASSLETPNTEAFF.

This clonotype was counted at least ten times. V and J are TRBV7-9 and TRBJ2-7; D perhaps matches TRBD1 (6 bases). The CDR3 covers 15 residues. The ends were cut back, 5 bases at V and 3 bases at J, with 17 bases in the middle. The germline gives CDR1 SEHNR, CDR2 FQNEAQ (reference sequence). The DNA for the CDR3 is TGTGCCAGCAGCCCCCAGTTCGTGGGACACTACGAGCAGTACTTC. It translates to CASSPQFVGHYEQYF.

This clonotype was counted many times. The rearrangement links TRBV7-3 to TRBJ2-5; TRBD1 might be the D (8 bases). The V gene's germline CDR1 is SGHTA and CDR2 FQGTGA. The CDR3 length is 15 residues. Between the trimmed V and J ends, which lost 5 bases and 5 bases, there was a span of 18 bases. The CDR3 sequence: CASSRGQGGPETQYF. The CDR3 DNA follows: TGTGCCAGCAGCCGAGGACAGGGAGGGCCGGAGACCCAGTACTTC. The full variable domain, its missing parts supplied by reference TRBV7-3 and TRBJ2-5, is GAGVSQTPSNKVTEKGKYVELRCDPISGHTALYWYRQSLGQGPEFLIYFQGTGAADDSGLPNDRFFAVRPEGSVSTLKIQRTERGDSAVYLCASSRGQGGPETQYFGPGTRLLVL.

The V gene is TRBV27, the J gene TRBJ2-3, with TRBD1 identical over 8 bases. CDR1 is MNHEY and CDR2 is SMNVEV in the germline V gene (reference sequence). The trim removed 5 bases at V and 2 bases at J, leaving 9 bases unmatched. The CDR3 loop spans 16 amino acids. CDR3 residues: CASSPGTGWATDTQYF. In nucleotides, the CDR3 is TGTGCCAGCAGTCCCGGGACAGGATGGGCCACAGATACGCAGTATTTT.